This TCR beta chain was obtained from a study of cytomegalovirus exposure and HLA in healthy donors. Per the germline V gene, CDR1 is SQVTM and CDR2 is ANQGSEA. This CDR3 contains 11 residues. Deletions cut 6 bases from V and 4 bases from J, with 7 bases between. Vbeta (60) and Jbeta (13) primers were used in the PCR. Here immunoSEQ multiplex PCR was the method, and the copy in TCRdb shows in-frame clones only, minus some. The profile shows over 150,000 clones, approximately 74% of them singletons. Each donor was healthy, and each was a bone marrow donor. Although they were nominally healthy when sampled, donors likely had unrecorded immune exposures. This clone was observed a handful of times. Its target is unknown. Notes on the study in general: Across donors, most TCRs were seen rarely, yet some public ones were widespread. In a later analysis, TCR beta V- and J-gene trimming was associated with a missense DCLRE1C variant.

The V gene is TRBV29-1, the J gene TRBJ2-1; TRBD2 might be the D (5 bases). What was sequenced was PBMCs. This receptor was obtained from a man aged 18 to 30 in good health and CMV-seronegative. Written as DNA, the CDR3 is TGCAGCGTCCTAGCTTACAATGAGCAGTTCTTC. Protein sequence: CSVLAYNEQFF.